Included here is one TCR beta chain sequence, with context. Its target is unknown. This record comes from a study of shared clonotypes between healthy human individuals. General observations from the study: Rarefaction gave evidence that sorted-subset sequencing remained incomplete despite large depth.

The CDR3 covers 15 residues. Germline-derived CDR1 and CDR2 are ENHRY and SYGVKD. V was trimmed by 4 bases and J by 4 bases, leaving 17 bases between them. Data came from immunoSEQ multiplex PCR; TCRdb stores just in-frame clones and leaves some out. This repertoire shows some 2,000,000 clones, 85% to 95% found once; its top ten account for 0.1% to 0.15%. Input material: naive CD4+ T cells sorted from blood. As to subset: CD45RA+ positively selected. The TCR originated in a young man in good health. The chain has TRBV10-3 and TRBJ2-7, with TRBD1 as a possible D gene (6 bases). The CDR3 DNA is TGTGCCATCAGTGGACCGGAAGGGGGTTCTTACGAGCAGTACTTC. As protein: CAISGPEGGSYEQYF.